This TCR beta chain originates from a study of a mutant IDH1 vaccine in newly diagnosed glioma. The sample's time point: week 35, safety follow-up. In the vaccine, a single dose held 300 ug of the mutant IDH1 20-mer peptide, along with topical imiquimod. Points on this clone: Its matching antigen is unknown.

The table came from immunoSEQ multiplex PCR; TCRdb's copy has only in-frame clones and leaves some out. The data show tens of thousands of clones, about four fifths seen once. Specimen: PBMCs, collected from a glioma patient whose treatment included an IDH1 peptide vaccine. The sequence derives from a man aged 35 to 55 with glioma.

CDR3 coding DNA: TGTGCCAGCAGCTTGGGGAGGGTTGCTGCCTACGAGCAGTACTTC. This sequence encodes CASSLGRVAAYEQYF. V usage is TRBV7-9 and J usage is TRBJ2-7; 7 nucleotides agree with TRBD2. J lost 2 bases, V lost 3 bases, and 7 bases had no gene match. The germline V gene encodes CDR1 SEHNR and CDR2 FQNEAQ (reference sequence). The CDR3 spans 15 residues.